This T cell receptor (beta chain) was documented in a study of cytomegalovirus exposure and HLA in healthy donors. Study in general: About 80 million unique TCRs from HLA-typed donors made up an early data release. Clustering assigned 70% to 90% of the 350 to 450 genotyped donors to the Caucasian-associated ancestry cluster.

CDR1 is SGHNT, CDR2 YENEEA, per germline. The CDR3 is 12 amino acids. The sample holds a few counts of this clone. 13 Jbeta primers and 60 Vbeta primers were used for the PCR. Original data processing: Unique TCR beta chains totaled roughly 80 million in a later count, with around 11 million of them shared. TCRdb's table, derived via immunoSEQ multiplex PCR, lists solely in-frame clones and lacks some. For V, J and clone size, that table is used; D and trimming come from the DNA. This sample yields some 150,000 clones, of which about 80% are seen a single time; under 8.5% belongs to the top ten. Sequencing used PBMCs. This TCR derives from a woman aged 50 to 65 in good health and CMV-seropositive. The chain joins TRBV11-3 to TRBJ2-5; D is possibly TRBD1 (6 bases). The end of the DNA is better explained by TRBJ2-7, so the J call may be wrong. CDR3 region: CASSTDRIEQYF. CDR3 DNA: TGTGCCAGCAGCACCGACAGGATCGAGCAGTACTTC.